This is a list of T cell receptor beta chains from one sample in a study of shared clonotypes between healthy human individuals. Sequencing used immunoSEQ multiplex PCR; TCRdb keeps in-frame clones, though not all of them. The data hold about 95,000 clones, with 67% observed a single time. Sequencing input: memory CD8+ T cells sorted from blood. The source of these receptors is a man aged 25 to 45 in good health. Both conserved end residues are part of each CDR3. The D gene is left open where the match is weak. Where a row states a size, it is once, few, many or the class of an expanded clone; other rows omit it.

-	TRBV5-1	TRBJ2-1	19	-	CASSLVFTFGASSYNEQFF	TGCGCCAGCAGCTTGGTTTTCACTTTCGGAGCGAGCTCCTACAATGAGCAGTTCTTC
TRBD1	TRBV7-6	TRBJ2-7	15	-	CASSRTTGAHYEQYF	TGTGCCAGCAGCCGGACGACAGGGGCCCACTACGAGCAGTACTTC
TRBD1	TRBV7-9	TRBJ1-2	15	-	CASSFTISGGDGYTF	TGTGCCAGCAGCTTCACTATATCAGGGGGCGATGGCTACACCTTC
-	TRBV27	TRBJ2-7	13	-	CASSWVSSYEQYF	TGTGCCAGCAGTTGGGTGAGCTCCTACGAGCAGTACTTC
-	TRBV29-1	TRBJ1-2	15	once	CSVEDNLGGLYGYTF	TGCAGCGTTGAAGATAATTTAGGCGGCCTCTATGGCTACACCTTC
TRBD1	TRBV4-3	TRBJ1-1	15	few	CASSQELGGSSEAFF	TGCGCCAGCAGCCAAGAACTAGGGGGCTCCTCTGAAGCTTTCTTT
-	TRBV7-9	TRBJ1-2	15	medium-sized	CASSPRDSTGYGYTF	TGTGCCAGCAGCCCGAGGGACTCCACGGGCTATGGCTACACCTTC
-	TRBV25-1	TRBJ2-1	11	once	CASSYHDEQFF	TGTGCCAGCAGTTATCACGATGAGCAGTTCTTC
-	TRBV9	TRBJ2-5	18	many	CASSVGQGQGIIGETQYF	TGTGCCAGCAGCGTAGGGCAGGGGCAGGGGATCATCGGAGAGACCCAGTACTTC
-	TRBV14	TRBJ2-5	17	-	CASSQDRPGLRRETQYF	TGTGCCAGCAGCCAAGACAGACCGGGCCTCCGCCGGGAGACCCAGTACTTC
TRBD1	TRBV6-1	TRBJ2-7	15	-	CASSEWGQGVNEQYF	TGTGCCAGCAGTGAATGGGGACAGGGGGTCAACGAGCAGTACTTC
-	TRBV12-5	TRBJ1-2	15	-	CASGVMQGKTYGYTF	TGTGCTAGTGGTGTTATGCAGGGAAAGACCTATGGCTACACCTTC
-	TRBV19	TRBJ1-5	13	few	CASSIVWNQPQHF	TGTGCCAGTAGTATAGTTTGGAATCAGCCCCAGCATTTT
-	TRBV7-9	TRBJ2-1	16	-	CASSLGGGLDYNEQFF	TGTGCCAGCAGCTTAGGAGGAGGGCTAGACTACAATGAGCAGTTCTTC
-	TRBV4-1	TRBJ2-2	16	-	CASSQVPGALIGELFF	TGCGCCAGCAGCCAAGTCCCGGGGGCATTGATCGGGGAGCTGTTTTTT
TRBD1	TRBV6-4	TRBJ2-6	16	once	CASSPTGGEGANVLTF	TGTGCCAGCAGCCCGACAGGGGGGGAAGGGGCCAACGTCCTGACTTTC
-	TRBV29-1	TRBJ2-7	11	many	CSVEALGEQYF	TGCAGCGTTGAAGCGCTAGGCGAGCAGTACTTC
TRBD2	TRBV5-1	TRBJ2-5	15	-	CASSLRTSSQETQYF	TGCGCCAGCAGCTTGAGGACTAGCAGCCAAGAGACCCAGTACTTC
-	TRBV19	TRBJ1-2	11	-	CASSTLYGYTF	TGTGCCAGTAGTACATTATATGGCTACACCTTC
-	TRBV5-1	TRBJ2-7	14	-	CASSWGTNSYEQYF	TGCGCCAGCAGCTGGGGGACAAACTCCTACGAGCAGTACTTC
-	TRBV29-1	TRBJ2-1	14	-	CSVVSLTKGVEQFF	TGCAGCGTTGTCTCACTAACAAAGGGTGTTGAGCAGTTCTTC
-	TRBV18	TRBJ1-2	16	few	CASSPRGGGARYGYTF	TGTGCCAGCTCACCCCGAGGAGGAGGCGCGAGGTATGGCTACACCTTC
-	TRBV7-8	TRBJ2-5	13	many	CASSLESWETQYF	TGTGCCAGCAGCTTAGAGTCGTGGGAGACCCAGTACTTC
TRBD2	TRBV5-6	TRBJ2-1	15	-	CASTPGLAFYNEQFF	TGTGCCAGCACTCCGGGACTAGCGTTCTACAATGAGCAGTTCTTC
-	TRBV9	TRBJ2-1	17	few	CASSAPGKGEFYNEQFF	TGTGCCAGCAGCGCCCCGGGTAAGGGGGAGTTCTACAATGAGCAGTTCTTC
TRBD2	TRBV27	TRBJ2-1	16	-	CASSLQIAGGPDEQFF	TGTGCCAGCAGTTTACAGATAGCGGGAGGGCCGGATGAGCAGTTCTTC
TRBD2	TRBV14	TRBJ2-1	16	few	CASSQEGGRAYNEQFF	TGTGCCAGCAGCCAAGAAGGAGGGAGGGCCTACAATGAGCAGTTCTTC
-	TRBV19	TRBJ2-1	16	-	CASSTGDESSYNEQFF	TGTGCCAGTAGTACGGGGGACGAGAGCTCCTACAATGAGCAGTTCTTC
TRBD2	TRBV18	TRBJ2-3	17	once	CASSPGTTIPSTDTQYF	TGTGCCAGCTCACCAGGGACTACAATTCCTAGCACAGATACGCAGTATTTT
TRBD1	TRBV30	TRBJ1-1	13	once	CAWRRTGGTEAFF	TGTGCCTGGAGGCGCACAGGGGGCACTGAAGCTTTCTTT
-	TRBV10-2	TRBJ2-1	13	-	CASSRDSYNEQFF	TGCGCCAGCAGCCGGGACTCCTACAATGAGCAGTTCTTC